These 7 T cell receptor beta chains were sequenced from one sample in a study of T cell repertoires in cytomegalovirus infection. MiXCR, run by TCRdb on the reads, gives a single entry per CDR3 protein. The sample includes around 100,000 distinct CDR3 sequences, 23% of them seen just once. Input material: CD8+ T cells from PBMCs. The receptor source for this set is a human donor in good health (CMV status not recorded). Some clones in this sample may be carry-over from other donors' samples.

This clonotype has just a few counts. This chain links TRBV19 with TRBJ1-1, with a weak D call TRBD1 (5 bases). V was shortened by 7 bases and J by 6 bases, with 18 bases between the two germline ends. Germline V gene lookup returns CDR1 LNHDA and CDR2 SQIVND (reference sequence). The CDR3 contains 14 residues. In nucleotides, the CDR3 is TGTGCCAGTAAACTGGGAGGGTGGACACCTGAAGCTTTCTTT. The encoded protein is CASKLGGWTPEAFF.

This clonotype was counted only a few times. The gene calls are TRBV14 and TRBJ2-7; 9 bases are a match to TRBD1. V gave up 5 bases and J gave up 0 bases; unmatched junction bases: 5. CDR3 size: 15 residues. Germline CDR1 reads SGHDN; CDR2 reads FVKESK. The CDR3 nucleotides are TGTGCCAGCAGCTTTCGGACAGGGGTCTCCTACGAGCAGTACTTC. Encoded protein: CASSFRTGVSYEQYF.

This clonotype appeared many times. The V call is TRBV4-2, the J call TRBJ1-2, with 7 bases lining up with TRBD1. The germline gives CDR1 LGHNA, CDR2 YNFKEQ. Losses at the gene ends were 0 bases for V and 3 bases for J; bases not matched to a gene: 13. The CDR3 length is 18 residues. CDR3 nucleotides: TGTGCCAGCAGCCAAGAGTCGAGACAGGGTGGATCAGACTATGGCTACACCTTC. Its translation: CASSQESRQGGSDYGYTF.

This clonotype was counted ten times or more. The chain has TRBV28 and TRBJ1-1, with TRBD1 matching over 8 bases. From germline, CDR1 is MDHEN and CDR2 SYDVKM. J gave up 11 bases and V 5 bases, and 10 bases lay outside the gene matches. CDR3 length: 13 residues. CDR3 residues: CASSPRGLGGAFF. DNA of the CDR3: TGTGCCAGCAGTCCCAGGGGGCTGGGAGGTGCTTTCTTT.

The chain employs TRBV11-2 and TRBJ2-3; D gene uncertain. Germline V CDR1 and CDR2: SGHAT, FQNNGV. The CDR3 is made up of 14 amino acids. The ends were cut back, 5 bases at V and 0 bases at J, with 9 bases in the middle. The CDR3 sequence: CASSRTLSTDTQYF. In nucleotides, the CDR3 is TGTGCCAGCAGCCGGACCCTTAGCACAGATACGCAGTATTTT.

CDR3 in amino acids: CASSLAQVGSLEQYF. CDR3 in DNA: TGTGCCAGCAGCTTAGCTCAGGTTGGCAGCCTGGAGCAGTACTTC. V gene TRBV7-2 combines with J gene TRBJ2-7; D is ambiguous. Trimming cost V 0 bases and J 7 bases, with 16 bases left between them. CDR3 length equals 15 residues. CDR1 and CDR2 (germline): SGHTA, FQGNSA.

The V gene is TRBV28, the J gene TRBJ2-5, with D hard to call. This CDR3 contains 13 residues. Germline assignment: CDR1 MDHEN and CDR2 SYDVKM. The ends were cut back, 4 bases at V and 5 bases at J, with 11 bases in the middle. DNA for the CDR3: TGTGCCAGCAGTTCTCGCGGCTTCGAGACCCAGTACTTC. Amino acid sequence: CASSSRGFETQYF.